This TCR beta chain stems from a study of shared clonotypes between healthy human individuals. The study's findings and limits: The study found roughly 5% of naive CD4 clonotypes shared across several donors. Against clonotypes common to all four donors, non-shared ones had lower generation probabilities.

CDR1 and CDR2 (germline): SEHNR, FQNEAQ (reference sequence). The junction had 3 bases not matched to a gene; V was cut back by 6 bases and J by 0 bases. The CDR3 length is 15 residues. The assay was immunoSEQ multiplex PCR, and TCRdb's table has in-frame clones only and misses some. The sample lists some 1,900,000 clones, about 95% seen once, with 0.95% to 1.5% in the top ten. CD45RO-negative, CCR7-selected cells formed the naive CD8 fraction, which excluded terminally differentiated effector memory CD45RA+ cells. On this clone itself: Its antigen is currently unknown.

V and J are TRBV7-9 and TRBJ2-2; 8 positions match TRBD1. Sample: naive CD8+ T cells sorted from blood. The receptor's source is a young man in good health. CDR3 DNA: TGTGCCAGCAGTTACAGGGGGTCGAACACCGGGGAGCTGTTTTTT. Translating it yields CASSYRGSNTGELFF.